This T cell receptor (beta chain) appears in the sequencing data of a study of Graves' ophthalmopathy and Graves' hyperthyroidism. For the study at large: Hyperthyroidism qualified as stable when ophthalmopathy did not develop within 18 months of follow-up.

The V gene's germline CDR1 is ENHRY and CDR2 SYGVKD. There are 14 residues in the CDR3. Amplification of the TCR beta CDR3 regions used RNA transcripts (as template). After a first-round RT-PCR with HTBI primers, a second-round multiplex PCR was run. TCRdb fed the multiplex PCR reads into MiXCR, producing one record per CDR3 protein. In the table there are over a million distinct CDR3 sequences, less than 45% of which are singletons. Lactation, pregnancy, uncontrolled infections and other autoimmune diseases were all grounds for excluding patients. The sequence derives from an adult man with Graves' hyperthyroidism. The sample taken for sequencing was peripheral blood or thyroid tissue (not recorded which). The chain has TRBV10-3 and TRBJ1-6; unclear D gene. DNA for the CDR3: TGTACCGTCATGGATTGGCGGAATAATTCACCCCTCCACTTT. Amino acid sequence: CTVMDWRNNSPLHF.